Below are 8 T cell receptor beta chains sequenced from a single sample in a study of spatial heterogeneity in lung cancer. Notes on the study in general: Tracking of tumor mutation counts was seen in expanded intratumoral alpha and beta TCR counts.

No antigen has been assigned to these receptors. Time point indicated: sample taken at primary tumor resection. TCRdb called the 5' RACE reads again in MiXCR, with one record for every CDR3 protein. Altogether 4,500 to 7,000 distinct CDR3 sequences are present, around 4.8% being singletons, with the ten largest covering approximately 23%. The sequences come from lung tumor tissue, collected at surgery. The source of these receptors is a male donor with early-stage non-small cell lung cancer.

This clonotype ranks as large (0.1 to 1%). This CDR3 is CSVVWNTQYF. CDR3 sequence (DNA): TGCAGCGTTGTGTGGAATACGCAGTATTTT. The rearrangement uses TRBV29-1 and TRBJ2-3; D uncertain. In germline, CDR1 is SQVTM, CDR2 ANQGSEA. V was pared by 4 bases and J by 7 bases, with 6 bases between. The length of the CDR3 is 10 residues.

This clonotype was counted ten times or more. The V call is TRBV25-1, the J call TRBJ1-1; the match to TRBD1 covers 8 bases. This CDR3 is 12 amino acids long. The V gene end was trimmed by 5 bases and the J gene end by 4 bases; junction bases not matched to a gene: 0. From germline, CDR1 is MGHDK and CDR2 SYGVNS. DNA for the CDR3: TGTGCCAGCAGTACAGGGGGCACTGAAGCTTTCTTT. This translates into CASSTGGTEAFF. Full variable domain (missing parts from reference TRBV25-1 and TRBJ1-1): EADIYQTPRYLVIGTGKKITLECSQTMGHDKMYWYQQDPGMELHLIHYSYGVNSTEKGDLSSESTVSRIRTEHFPLTLESARPSHTSQYLCASSTGGTEAFFGQGTRLTVV.

CDR3 sequence: CASSMILPGRYGYTF. The CDR3 bases are TGTGCCAGTAGTATGATACTCCCCGGGCGCTATGGCTACACCTTC. This chain connects TRBV19 to TRBJ1-2; D uncertain. Trimming took off 3 bases at V and 4 bases at J, with 15 bases between the two ends. This CDR3 is 15 amino acids long. In germline, CDR1 is LNHDA, CDR2 SQIVND (reference sequence).

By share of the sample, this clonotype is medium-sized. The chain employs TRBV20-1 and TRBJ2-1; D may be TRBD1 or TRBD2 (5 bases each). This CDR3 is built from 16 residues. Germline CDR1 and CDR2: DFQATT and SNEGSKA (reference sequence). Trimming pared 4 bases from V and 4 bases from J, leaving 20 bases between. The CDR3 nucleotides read TGCAGTGCTATCGATGGGACGGCCAGCCTTTACAATGAGCAGTTCTTC. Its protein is CSAIDGTASLYNEQFF.

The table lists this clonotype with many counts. CDR3 amino acids: CASQAGSQPQHF. The CDR3 DNA reads TGTGCCAGCCAAGCGGGGAGCCAGCCCCAGCATTTT. J is TRBJ1-5 and V is TRBV6-6; D is undetermined. The CDR3 runs to 12 residues. V was shortened by 8 bases and J by 7 bases, with 12 bases between the two germline ends. CDR1 and CDR2 (germline): MNHNY, SVGAGI (reference sequence).

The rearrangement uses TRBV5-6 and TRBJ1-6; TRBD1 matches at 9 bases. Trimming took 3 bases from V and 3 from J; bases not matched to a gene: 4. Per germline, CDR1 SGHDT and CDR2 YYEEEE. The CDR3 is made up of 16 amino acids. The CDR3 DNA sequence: TGTGCCAGCAGCTGGGACAGGGAGCTCTATAATTCACCCCTCCACTTT. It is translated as CASSWDRELYNSPLHF.

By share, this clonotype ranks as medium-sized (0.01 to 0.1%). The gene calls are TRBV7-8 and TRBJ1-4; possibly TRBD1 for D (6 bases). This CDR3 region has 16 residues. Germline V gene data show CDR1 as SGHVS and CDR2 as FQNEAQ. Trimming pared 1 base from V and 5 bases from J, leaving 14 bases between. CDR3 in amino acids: CASSLVPTRGNEKLFF. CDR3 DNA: TGTGCCAGCAGCTTAGTACCGACGAGGGGGAATGAAAAACTGTTTTTT.

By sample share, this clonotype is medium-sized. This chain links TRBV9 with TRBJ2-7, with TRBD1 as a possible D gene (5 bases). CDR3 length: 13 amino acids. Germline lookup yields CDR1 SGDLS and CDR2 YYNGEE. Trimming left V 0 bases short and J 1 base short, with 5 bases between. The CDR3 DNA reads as TGTGCCAGCAGCGTAGCAGGGTCCTACGAGCAGTACTTC. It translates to CASSVAGSYEQYF.